The 8 T cell receptor beta chains below all came from one sample that was sequenced in a study of blood T cell repertoires in COVID-19. Clones were sequenced by immunoSEQ multiplex PCR, and TCRdb holds only the in-frame ones, with some missing. The sample contains about 380,000 clones, 85% of which appear only once. Material for sequencing was peripheral blood. These receptors all stem from a woman under 30 with acute or convalescent COVID-19.

The chain employs TRBV7-2 and TRBJ2-3; 9 bases match TRBD2. Germline V CDR1 and CDR2: SGHTA, FQGNSA. This CDR3 spans 16 amino acids. The V segment lost 0 bases and the J segment 3 bases; nucleotides outside the gene matches: 4. In nucleotides, the CDR3 is TGTGCCAGCAGCTTAGCTGGCGGGGGGGCAACAGATACGCAGTATTTT. This gives the protein CASSLAGGGATDTQYF. The full variable domain, completed using reference TRBV7-2 and TRBJ2-3, is GAGVSQSPSNKVTEKGKDVELRCDPISGHTALYWYRQSLGQGLEFLIYFQGNSAPDKSGLPSDRFSAERTGGSVSTLTIQRTQQEDSAVYLCASSLAGGGATDTQYFGPGTRLTVL.

The gene calls are TRBV13 and TRBJ2-5; TRBD2 matches 7 bases. The length of the CDR3 is 14 residues. Germline V gives CDR1 PRHDT, CDR2 FYEKMQ (reference sequence). With V trimmed by 3 bases and J by 5 bases, 6 bases remained unmatched. DNA for the CDR3: TGTGCCAGCAGCTTCGGCGGGAGCGGGGAGACCCAGTACTTC. Translating gives CASSFGGSGETQYF.

The sample holds a few counts of this clone. The chain carries TRBV12-5 and TRBJ1-5; 8 bases line up with TRBD1. Looked up from germline, CDR1 is LGHNT and CDR2 is FRNRAP. The CDR3 loop spans 14 amino acids. V shed 5 bases, J shed 7 bases, and the junction held 7 bases outside the gene matches. The CDR3 region is CASGLSTGVQPQHF. The CDR3 DNA follows: TGTGCTAGTGGTCTCTCGACAGGGGTCCAGCCCCAGCATTTT.

This clone appeared many times. This sequence joins TRBV2 and TRBJ1-4; 7 bases are shared with TRBD1. The trim removed 5 bases at V and 8 bases at J, leaving 8 bases unmatched. The CDR3 is 14 residues long. CDR1 SNHLY and CDR2 FYNNEI come from the germline V gene. CDR3: CASSRQGRREKLFF. CDR3 DNA sequence: TGTGCCAGCAGTCGACAGGGACGGCGAGAAAAACTGTTTTTT.

Points on this clone: This sample also contains other DNA sequences that code for the same CDR3. The chain combines TRBV24-1 with TRBJ2-3; TRBD1 matches at 8 bases. Looked up from germline, CDR1 is KGHDR and CDR2 is SFDVKD. The CDR3 sequence is 15 residues long. V lost 5 bases, J lost 2 bases, and 5 bases stayed unmatched. CDR3 amino acids: CATSGGTGTTDTQYF. The CDR3 DNA follows: TGTGCCACCAGTGGGGGGACAGGAACCACAGATACGCAGTATTTT.

The V and J genes are TRBV27 and TRBJ2-1; 11 bases are shared with TRBD2. With V trimmed by 5 bases and J by 8 bases, 8 bases remained unmatched. This CDR3 has 15 amino acids. CDR1 and CDR2 from the germline V gene are MNHEY and SMNVEV (reference sequence). The CDR3 is CASSPILAGAYEQFF. The CDR3 DNA follows: TGTGCCAGCAGTCCCATACTAGCGGGAGCCTATGAGCAGTTCTTC.

The chain links TRBV5-1 to TRBJ2-3, with 10 bases lining up with TRBD2. V lost 4 bases and J lost 3; bases outside the gene matches: 11. Germline CDR1 and CDR2: SGHRS and YFSETQ. CDR3 length: 17 amino acids. The CDR3 region has the DNA TGCGCCAGCAGCCTATTAGGACTAGCGGACGGTACAGATACGCAGTATTTT. Translation gives CASSLLGLADGTDTQYF.

Written as DNA, the CDR3 is TGTGCCAGCAGCACACCCCCAGGGGATGGGTCGGCAGATACGCAGTATTTT. Translation gives CASSTPPGDGSADTQYF. The chain links TRBV21-1 to TRBJ2-3; TRBD1, the D gene given by the table, was not confirmed from the DNA. TRBV21-1 counts as a pseudogene. The CDR3 sequence is 17 residues long.